The sequence of this TCR beta chain was determined in a study of T cell repertoires in cytomegalovirus infection. From the reads, TCRdb called clonotypes with MiXCR, one entry per CDR3 protein. The sample holds approximately 500,000 distinct CDR3 sequences, about 26% seen once. Whole-study results and caveats: The response measured ex vivo was dominated by TCR beta clonotypes (HLA-C-restricted and CMV-specific). Identification of carriers of CMV plus the relevant HLA was performed using cumulative public TCR beta family frequency.

Concerning this clonotype: Its antigen is unknown.

This CDR3 is built from 15 residues. Trimming pared 0 bases from V and 2 bases from J, leaving 10 bases between. The germline V gene has CDR1 MNHEY and CDR2 SVGAGI. This sequence originates from a human donor in good health (CMV status not recorded). Some clones in this sample may be carry-over from other donors' samples. The sample taken for sequencing was PBMCs. The V call is TRBV6-5, the J call TRBJ2-5; possibly TRBD1 for D (5 bases). The CDR3 DNA sequence: TGTGCCAGCAGTTACTCAGGGGCTCTACAAGAGACCCAGTACTTC. Its protein product is CASSYSGALQETQYF.